This is a list of T cell receptor beta chains from one sample in a study of CD4 T cell repertoires in COVID-19. Libraries were prepared by immunoSEQ multiplex PCR; TCRdb keeps only in-frame clonotypes and omits some of them. The table shows about 24,000 clones, with more than 85% occurring only once. The material was circulating follicular helper CD4+ T cells (cTfh) from blood, obtained before the COVID-19 pandemic. These receptors all stem from a human donor who had COVID-19. Each CDR3 is given with its conserved first and last residue. Each record gives: V gene, J gene, CDR3 protein.

V: TRBV5-5
J: TRBJ1-3
CDR3: CASSSGQELGNTIYF

V: TRBV11-2
J: TRBJ2-7
CDR3: CASSLKGASNYEQYF

V: TRBV15
J: TRBJ2-1
CDR3: CATWDSSYNEQFF

V: TRBV19
J: TRBJ1-5
CDR3: CASSMGPYQPQHF

V: TRBV21-1
J: TRBJ1-2
CDR3: CASQTGEEGYTF

V: TRBV7-2
J: TRBJ2-7
CDR3: CASSSRQGVGEQYF

V: TRBV30
J: TRBJ2-3
CDR3: CAWSVTGGPDTQYF

V: TRBV6-1
J: TRBJ2-7
CDR3: CASSGDRYYEQYF

V: TRBV9
J: TRBJ1-2
CDR3: CASSPQGKFHGYTF

V: TRBV5-6
J: TRBJ2-6
CDR3: CASSSLAGGAGANVLTF

V: TRBV5-8
J: TRBJ1-1
CDR3: CASSLVGGWTEAFF

V: TRBV5-6
J: TRBJ2-5
CDR3: CASSRYGQAETQYF

V: TRBV5-1
J: TRBJ2-1
CDR3: CASRQGANEQFF

V: TRBV6-6
J: .
CDR3: CASSSQNYEQYF

V: TRBV28
J: TRBJ1-2
CDR3: CASSLGGANYGYTF

V: TRBV7-6
J: .
CDR3: CASSLESARSYEQYF